The sequence of this T cell receptor (beta chain) was determined in a study of T cells in localized non-small cell lung cancer. Study findings and constraints: Tumor showed lower T cell clonality than uninvolved adjacent lung, where it was highest.

Libraries were prepared by immunoSEQ multiplex PCR; TCRdb keeps only in-frame clonotypes and omits some of them. The profile covers approximately 30,000 clones, with approximately 81% appearing a single time and around a third taken by the ten largest. CDR1 SEHNR and CDR2 FQNEAQ come from the germline V gene (reference sequence). CDR3 size: 14 residues. Trimming cost V 3 bases and J 9 bases, with 15 bases left between them. This clone was recorded only once. No antigen is known for it. The material was peripheral blood, obtained before any cancer treatment. This TCR was recovered from a male donor aged 60 or older with stage II squamous cell lung carcinoma. The rearrangement links TRBV7-9 to TRBJ2-1, with D tentatively TRBD1 (5 bases). As DNA, the CDR3 is TGTGCCAGCAGCTTGAGTGCCCAGGGCGGTGAGCAGTTCTTC. Protein product: CASSLSAQGGEQFF. Full variable domain (missing parts from reference TRBV7-9 and TRBJ2-1): DTGVSQNPRHKITKRGQNVTFRCDPISEHNRLYWYRQTLGQGPEFLTYFQNEAQLEKSRLLSDRFSAERPKGSFSTLEIQRTEQGDSAMYLCASSLSAQGGEQFFGPGTRLTVL.